A selection of T cell receptor beta chains follows, all from one sample in a study of spatial heterogeneity in lung cancer. TCRdb independently ran MiXCR on the 5' RACE reads; one entry per CDR3 protein. The table lists more than 35,000 distinct CDR3 sequences, around 5.5% of them singletons. Material: PBMCs, obtained at surgery. The receptors were sampled from a female donor with early-stage non-small cell lung cancer. Each CDR3 is given with its conserved first and last residue. The D gene is left open where the match is weak. The size entry is marked missing in some rows and otherwise reads once, few, many or a size class.

v_call	j_call	clone_size	d_call	cdr3_nt	cdr3_aa
TRBV7-3	TRBJ2-2	few	.	TGTGCCAGCAGCCCCTACCCCGAGGCCCGGGCCGGGGAGCTGTTTTTT	CASSPYPEARAGELFF
TRBV20-1	TRBJ2-5	many	TRBD2	TGCAGTGCCCACGGACTAGCGGGGGCGACCCAAGAGACCCAGTACTTC	CSAHGLAGATQETQYF
TRBV25-1	TRBJ2-5	many	TRBD1	TGTGCCAGCACTTCCGCCGGGACAGCCTGGGAGACCCAGTACTTC	CASTSAGTAWETQYF
TRBV27	TRBJ2-7	many	.	TGTGCCAGCAGTCCTTTTGAGGGGAACTACGAGCAGTACTTC	CASSPFEGNYEQYF
TRBV11-2	TRBJ1-2	few	.	TGTGCCAGCAGCCCCCTAAGACGGCTCTCGAACTATGGCTACACCTTC	CASSPLRRLSNYGYTF
TRBV27	TRBJ2-7	few	.	TGTGCCAGCAGCCTCGGTGCGGGGCTAAACTACGAGCAGTACTTC	CASSLGAGLNYEQYF
TRBV7-6	TRBJ1-2	many	.	TGTGCCAGCAGTCCCGACATTAACTATGGCTACACCTTC	CASSPDINYGYTF
TRBV20-1	TRBJ2-1	few	TRBD1	TGCAGTGCTAGAGATACACAGGGGCATTGGCAGTTCTTC	CSARDTQGHWQFF
TRBV12-3/TRBV12-4	TRBJ2-5	many	.	TGTGCCAGCAGTTTAGGCAGGGCATGGGAGACCCAGTACTTC	CASSLGRAWETQYF
TRBV20-1	TRBJ1-5	.	.	TGCAGTGCTACGACAGATAGCAATCAGCCCCAGCATTTT	CSATTDSNQPQHF
TRBV30	TRBJ1-2	few	TRBD1	TGTGCCTTTTTGGGACAGGGGGCGCGAGGCTACACCTTC	CAFLGQGARGYTF
TRBV5-1	TRBJ1-2	.	.	TGCGCCAGCAGCTTGAGTGGGGAAGGCTATGGCTACACCTTC	CASSLSGEGYGYTF
TRBV28	TRBJ2-5	few	TRBD2	TGTGCCAGCAGTTTAGGACTAGCAGGCGAGACCCAGTACTTC	CASSLGLAGETQYF
TRBV20-1	TRBJ2-1	.	TRBD1	TGCAGTGCTAGTCCCGGGACAGGGGTCACTAATGAGCAGTTCTTC	CSASPGTGVTNEQFF
TRBV2	TRBJ1-4	many	TRBD1	TGTGCCAGCAGATTCCCGGGACAGAGTAATGAAAAACTGTTTTTT	CASRFPGQSNEKLFF
TRBV9	TRBJ2-3	many	TRBD2	TGTGCCAGCAGCCCTCAATCGGGGGGGCCTCGCACAGATACGCAGTATTTT	CASSPQSGGPRTDTQYF